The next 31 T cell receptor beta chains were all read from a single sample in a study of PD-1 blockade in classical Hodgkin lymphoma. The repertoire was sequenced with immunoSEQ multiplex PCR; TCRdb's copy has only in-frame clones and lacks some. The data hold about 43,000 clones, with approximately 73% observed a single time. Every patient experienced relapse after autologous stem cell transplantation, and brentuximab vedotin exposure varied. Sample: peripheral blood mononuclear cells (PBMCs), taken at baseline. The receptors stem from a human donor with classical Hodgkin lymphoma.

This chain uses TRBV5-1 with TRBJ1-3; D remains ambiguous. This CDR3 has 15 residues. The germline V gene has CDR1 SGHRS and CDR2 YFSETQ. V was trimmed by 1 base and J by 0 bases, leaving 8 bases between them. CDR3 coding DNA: TGCGCCAGCAGCTTGATGCCGAACTCTGGAAACACCATATATTTT. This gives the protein CASSLMPNSGNTIYF.

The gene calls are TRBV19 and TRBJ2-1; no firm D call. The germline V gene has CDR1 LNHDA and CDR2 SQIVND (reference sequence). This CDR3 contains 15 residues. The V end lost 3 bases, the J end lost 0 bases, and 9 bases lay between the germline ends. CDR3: CASSIGLSSYNEQFF. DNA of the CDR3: TGTGCCAGTAGTATTGGTCTAAGCTCCTACAATGAGCAGTTCTTC.

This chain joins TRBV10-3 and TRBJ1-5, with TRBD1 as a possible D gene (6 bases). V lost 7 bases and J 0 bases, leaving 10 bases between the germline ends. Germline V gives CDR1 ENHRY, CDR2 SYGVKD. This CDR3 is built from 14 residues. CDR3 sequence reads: CAIKGQNSNQPQHF. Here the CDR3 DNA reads TGTGCCATCAAAGGACAGAATAGCAATCAGCCCCAGCATTTT.

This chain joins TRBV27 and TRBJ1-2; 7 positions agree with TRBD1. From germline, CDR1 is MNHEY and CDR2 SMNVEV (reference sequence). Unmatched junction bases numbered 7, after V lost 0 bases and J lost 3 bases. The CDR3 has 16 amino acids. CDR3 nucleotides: TGTGCCAGCAGTTTATCGATGGAAGGGGGCGACTATGGCTACACCTTC. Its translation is CASSLSMEGGDYGYTF.

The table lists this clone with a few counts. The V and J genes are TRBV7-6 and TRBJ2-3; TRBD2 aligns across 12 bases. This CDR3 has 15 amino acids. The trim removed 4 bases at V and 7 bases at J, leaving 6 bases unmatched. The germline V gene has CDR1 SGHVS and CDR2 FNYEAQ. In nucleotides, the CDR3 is TGTGCCAGCAGCTCGACTAGCGGGAGTGGAAATACGCAGTATTTT. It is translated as CASSSTSGSGNTQYF.

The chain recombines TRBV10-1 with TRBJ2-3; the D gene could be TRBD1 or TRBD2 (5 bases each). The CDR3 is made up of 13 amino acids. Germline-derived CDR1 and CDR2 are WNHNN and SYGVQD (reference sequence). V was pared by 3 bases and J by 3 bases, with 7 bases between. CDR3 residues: CASSDGATDTQYF. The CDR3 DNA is TGCGCCAGCAGTGACGGGGCGACAGATACGCAGTATTTT.

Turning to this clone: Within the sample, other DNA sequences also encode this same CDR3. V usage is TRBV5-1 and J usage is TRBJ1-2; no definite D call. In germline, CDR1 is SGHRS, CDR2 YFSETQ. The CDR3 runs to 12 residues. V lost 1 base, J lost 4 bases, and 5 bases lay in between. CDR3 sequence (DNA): TGCGCCAGCAGCTTGATGGGCTATGGCTACACCTTC. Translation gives CASSLMGYGYTF.

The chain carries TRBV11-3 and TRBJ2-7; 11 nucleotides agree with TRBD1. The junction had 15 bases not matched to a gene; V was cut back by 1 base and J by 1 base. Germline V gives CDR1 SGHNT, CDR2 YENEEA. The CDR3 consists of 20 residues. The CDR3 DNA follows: TGTGCCAGCAGCTTAGGATCAAGGGGGACAGGGGGAGGAATATCCTACGAGCAGTACTTC. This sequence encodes CASSLGSRGTGGGISYEQYF.

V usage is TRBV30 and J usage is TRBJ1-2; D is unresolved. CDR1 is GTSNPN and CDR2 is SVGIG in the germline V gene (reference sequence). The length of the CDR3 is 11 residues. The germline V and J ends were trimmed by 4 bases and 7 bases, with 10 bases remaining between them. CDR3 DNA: TGTGCCTGGACGAGTGGAAGTGGCTACACCTTC. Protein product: CAWTSGSGYTF.

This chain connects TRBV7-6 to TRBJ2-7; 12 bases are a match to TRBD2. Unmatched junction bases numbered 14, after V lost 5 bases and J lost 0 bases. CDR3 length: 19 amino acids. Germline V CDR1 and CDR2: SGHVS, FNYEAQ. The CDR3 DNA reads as TGTGCCAGCAGCCCCTATTCCGGGACTAGCGGGCGAAGCTCCTACGAGCAGTACTTC. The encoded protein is CASSPYSGTSGRSSYEQYF.

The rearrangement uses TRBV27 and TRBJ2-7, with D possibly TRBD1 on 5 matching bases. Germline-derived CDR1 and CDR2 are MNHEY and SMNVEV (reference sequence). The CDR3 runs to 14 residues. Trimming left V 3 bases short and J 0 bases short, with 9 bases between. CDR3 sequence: CASSFDRSSYEQYF. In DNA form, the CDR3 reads TGTGCCAGCAGTTTCGACAGAAGCTCCTACGAGCAGTACTTC.

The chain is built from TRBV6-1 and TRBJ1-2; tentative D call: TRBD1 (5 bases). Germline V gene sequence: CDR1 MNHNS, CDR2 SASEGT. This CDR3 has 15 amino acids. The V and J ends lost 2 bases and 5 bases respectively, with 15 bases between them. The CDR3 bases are TGTGCCAGCAGTGAATATGGCAGCGGGGGATATGGCTACACCTTC. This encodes CASSEYGSGGYGYTF.

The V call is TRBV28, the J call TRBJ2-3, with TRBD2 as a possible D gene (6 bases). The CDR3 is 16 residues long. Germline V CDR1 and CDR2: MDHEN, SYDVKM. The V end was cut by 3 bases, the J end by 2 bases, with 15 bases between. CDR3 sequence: CASSFESVAVTDTQYF. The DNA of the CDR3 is TGTGCCAGCAGTTTTGAGAGTGTAGCGGTCACAGATACGCAGTATTTT.

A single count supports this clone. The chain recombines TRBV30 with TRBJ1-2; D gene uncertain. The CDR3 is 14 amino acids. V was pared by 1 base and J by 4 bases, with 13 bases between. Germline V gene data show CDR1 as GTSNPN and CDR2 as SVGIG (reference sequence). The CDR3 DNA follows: TGTGCCTGGAGTGAAATAGGAGTCTCCTATGGCTACACCTTC. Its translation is CAWSEIGVSYGYTF.

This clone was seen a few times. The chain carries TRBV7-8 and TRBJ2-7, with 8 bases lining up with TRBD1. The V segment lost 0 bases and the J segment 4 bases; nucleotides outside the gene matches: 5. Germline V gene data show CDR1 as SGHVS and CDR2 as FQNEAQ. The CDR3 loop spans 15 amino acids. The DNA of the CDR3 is TGTGCCAGCAGCTTAGCAGGACAGGGAAGGTACGAGCAGTACTTC. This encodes CASSLAGQGRYEQYF. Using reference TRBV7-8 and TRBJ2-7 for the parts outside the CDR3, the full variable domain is GAGVSQSPRYKVAKRGQDVALRCDPISGHVSLFWYQQALGQGPEFLTYFQNEAQLDKSGLPSDRFFAERPEGSVSTLKIQRTQQEDSAVYLCASSLAGQGRYEQYFGPGTRLTVT.

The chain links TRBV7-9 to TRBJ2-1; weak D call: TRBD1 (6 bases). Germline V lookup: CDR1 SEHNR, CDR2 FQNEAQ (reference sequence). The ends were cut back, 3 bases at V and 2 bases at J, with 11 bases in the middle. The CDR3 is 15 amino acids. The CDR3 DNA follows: TGTGCCAGCAGCTTCTTACAGGGTCCCTACAATGAGCAGTTCTTC. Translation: CASSFLQGPYNEQFF.

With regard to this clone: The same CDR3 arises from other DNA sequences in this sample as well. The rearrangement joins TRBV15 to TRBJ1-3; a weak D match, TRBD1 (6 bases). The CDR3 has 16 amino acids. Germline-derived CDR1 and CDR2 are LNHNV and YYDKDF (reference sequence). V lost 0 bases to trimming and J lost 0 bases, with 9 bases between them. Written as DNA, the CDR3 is TGTGCCACCAGCAGAGAGGGGGCCCACTCTGGAAACACCATATATTTT. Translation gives CATSREGAHSGNTIYF.

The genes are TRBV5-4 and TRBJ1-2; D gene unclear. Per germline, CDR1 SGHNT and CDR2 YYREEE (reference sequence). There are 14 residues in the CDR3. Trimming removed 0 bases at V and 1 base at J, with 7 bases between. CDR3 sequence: CASSLAADNYGYTF. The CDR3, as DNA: TGTGCCAGCAGCTTGGCGGCGGATAACTATGGCTACACCTTC.

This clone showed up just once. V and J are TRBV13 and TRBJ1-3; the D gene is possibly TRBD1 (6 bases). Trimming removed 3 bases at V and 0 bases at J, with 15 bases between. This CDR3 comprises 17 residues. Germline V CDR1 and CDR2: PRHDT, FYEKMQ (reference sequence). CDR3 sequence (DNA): TGTGCCAGCAGCTTCGCAGCAGGGGCTTTCTCTGGAAACACCATATATTTT. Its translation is CASSFAAGAFSGNTIYF.

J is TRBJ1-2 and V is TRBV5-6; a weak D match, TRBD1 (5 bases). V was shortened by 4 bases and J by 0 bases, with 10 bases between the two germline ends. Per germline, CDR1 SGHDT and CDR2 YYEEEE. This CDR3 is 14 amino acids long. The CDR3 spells CASSLGTPNYGYTF. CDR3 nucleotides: TGTGCCAGCAGCCTGGGGACCCCTAACTATGGCTACACCTTC. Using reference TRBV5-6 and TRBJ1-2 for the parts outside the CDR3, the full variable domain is DAGVTQSPTHLIKTRGQQVTLRCSPKSGHDTVSWYQQALGQGPQFIFQYYEEEERQRGNFPDRFSGHQFPNYSSELNVNALLLGDSALYLCASSLGTPNYGYTFGSGTRLTVV.

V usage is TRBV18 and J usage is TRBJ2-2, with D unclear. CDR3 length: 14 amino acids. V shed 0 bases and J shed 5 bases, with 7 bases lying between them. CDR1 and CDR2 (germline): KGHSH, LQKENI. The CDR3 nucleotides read TGTGCCAGCTCACCACCGATAGCTACCGGGGAGCTGTTTTTT. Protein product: CASSPPIATGELFF.

This CDR3 is CASSLAAGPNYGYTF. As DNA, the CDR3 is TGTGCCAGCAGCCTGGCTGCAGGCCCTAACTATGGCTACACCTTC. The chain is built from TRBV7-9 and TRBJ1-2, with D uncertain. Trimming cost V 5 bases and J 0 bases, with 13 bases left between them. The CDR3 is 15 residues long. Germline-derived CDR1 and CDR2 are SEHNR and FQNEAQ (reference sequence).

CDR3 residues: CASSQDVGHYYEQYF. CDR3 nucleotides: TGCGCCAGCAGCCAAGATGTGGGCCACTACTACGAGCAGTACTTC. This sequence joins TRBV4-1 and TRBJ2-7; D gene uncertain. The germline V gene encodes CDR1 MGHRA and CDR2 YSYEKL. Deletions cut 0 bases from V and 3 bases from J, with 12 bases between. CDR3 length: 15 amino acids.

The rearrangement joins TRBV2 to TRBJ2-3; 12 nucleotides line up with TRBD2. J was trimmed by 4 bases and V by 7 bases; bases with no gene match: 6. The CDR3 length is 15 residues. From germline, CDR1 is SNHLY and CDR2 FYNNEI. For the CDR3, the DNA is TGTGCCAGCACGGTTCTAGCGGGGGGGTCAGATACGCAGTATTTT. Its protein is CASTVLAGGSDTQYF. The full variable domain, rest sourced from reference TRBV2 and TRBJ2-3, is EPEVTQTPSHQVTQMGQEVILRCVPISNHLYFYWYRQILGQKVEFLVSFYNNEISEKSEIFDDQFSVERPDGSNFTLKIRSTKLEDSAMYFCASTVLAGGSDTQYFGPGTRLTVL.

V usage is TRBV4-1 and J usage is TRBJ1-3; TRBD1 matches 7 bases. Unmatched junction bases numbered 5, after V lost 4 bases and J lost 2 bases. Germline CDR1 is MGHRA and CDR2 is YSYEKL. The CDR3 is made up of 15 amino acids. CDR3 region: CASSPDRATGNTIYF. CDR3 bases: TGCGCCAGCAGCCCCGACAGGGCTACTGGAAACACCATATATTTT.

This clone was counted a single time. CDR3 DNA: TGTGCCAGCAGCGTCGGGGGACAGGGCAGCTATGGCTACACCTTC. This translates into CASSVGGQGSYGYTF. This rearrangement joins TRBV9 to TRBJ1-2; 9 nucleotides match TRBD1. In germline, CDR1 is SGDLS, CDR2 YYNGEE. This CDR3 region has 15 residues. Trimming at V came to 2 bases and at J to 4 bases, leaving 6 bases not matched to a gene. Looking up the rest from reference TRBV9 and TRBJ1-2 gives the full variable domain: DSGVTQTPKHLITATGQRVTLRCSPRSGDLSVYWYQQSLDQGLQFLIQYYNGEERAKGNILERFSAQQFPDLHSELNLSSLELGDSALYFCASSVGGQGSYGYTFGSGTRLTVV.

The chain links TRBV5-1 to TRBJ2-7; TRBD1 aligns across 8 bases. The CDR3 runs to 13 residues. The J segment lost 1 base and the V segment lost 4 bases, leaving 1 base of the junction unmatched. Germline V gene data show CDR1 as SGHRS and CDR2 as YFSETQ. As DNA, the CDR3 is TGCGCCAGCAGCCGGACAGGGTCCTACGAGCAGTACTTC. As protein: CASSRTGSYEQYF. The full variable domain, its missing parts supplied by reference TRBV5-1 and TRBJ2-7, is KAGVTQTPRYLIKTRGQQVTLSCSPISGHRSVSWYQQTPGQGLQFLFEYFSETQRNKGNFPGRFSGRQFSNSRSEMNVSTLELGDSALYLCASSRTGSYEQYFGPGTRLTVT.

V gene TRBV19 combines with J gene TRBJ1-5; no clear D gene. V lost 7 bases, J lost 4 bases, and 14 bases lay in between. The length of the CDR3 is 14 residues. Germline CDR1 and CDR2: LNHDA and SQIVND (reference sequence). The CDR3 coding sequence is TGTGCCAGTACCTCAGAGAGGGATAATCAGCCCCAGCATTTT. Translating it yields CASTSERDNQPQHF.

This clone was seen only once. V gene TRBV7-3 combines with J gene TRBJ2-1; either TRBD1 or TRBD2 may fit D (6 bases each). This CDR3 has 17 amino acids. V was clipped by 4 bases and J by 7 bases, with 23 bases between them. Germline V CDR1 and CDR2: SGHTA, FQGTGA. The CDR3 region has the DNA TGTGCCAGCAGCTCCCCACTAGGAGGGGGGCCTAGGAATGAGCAGTTCTTC. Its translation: CASSSPLGGGPRNEQFF.

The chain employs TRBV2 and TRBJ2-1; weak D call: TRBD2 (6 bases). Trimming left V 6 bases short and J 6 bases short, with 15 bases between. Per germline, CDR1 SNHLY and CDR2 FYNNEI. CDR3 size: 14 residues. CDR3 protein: CASRPSATSNEQFF. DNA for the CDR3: TGTGCCAGCAGGCCTAGCGCAACTTCCAATGAGCAGTTCTTC.

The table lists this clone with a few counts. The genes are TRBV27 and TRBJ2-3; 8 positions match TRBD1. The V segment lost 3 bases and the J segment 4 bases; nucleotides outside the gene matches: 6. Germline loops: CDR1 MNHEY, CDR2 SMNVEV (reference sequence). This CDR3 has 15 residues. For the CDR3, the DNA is TGTGCCAGCAGTTTCTGGACAGGGAGGTCAGATACGCAGTATTTT. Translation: CASSFWTGRSDTQYF.